The next 27 T cell receptor beta chains were all read from a single sample in a study of T cell repertoires and HLA-DP antigens. These receptors lack a known antigen. Clones were read by immunoSEQ multiplex PCR, and TCRdb kept only the in-frame ones, dropping some. The table has around 90,000 clones, approximately 86% seen once. Sequences were obtained from CD4+ T cells from PBMCs. These receptors all come from a man aged 45-60 years in good health and CMV-seronegative.

The chain employs TRBV7-2 and TRBJ2-5, with D possibly being TRBD1 (6 bases). Germline CDR1 is SGHTA and CDR2 is FQGNSA. This CDR3 is built from 16 residues. The ends were cut back, 2 bases at V and 1 base at J, with 14 bases in the middle. The CDR3 DNA reads TGTGCCAGCAGCTTAACGTTTGGGGGCTCCCAAGAGACCCAGTACTTC. Translating gives CASSLTFGGSQETQYF.

This clone was counted only a few times. The chain recombines TRBV10-3 with TRBJ1-3; D might be TRBD1 (5 bases). Trimming cost V 5 bases and J 0 bases, with 8 bases left between them. This CDR3 has 14 amino acids. Germline-derived CDR1 and CDR2 are ENHRY and SYGVKD. CDR3 sequence reads: CAISTTGSGNTIYF. The CDR3 DNA follows: TGTGCCATCAGTACTACAGGCTCTGGAAACACCATATATTTT.

The V call is TRBV5-4, the J call TRBJ2-6; D ambiguous. V lost 3 bases and J 4 bases, leaving 8 bases between the germline ends. The CDR3 extends over 14 amino acids. The germline V gene has CDR1 SGHNT and CDR2 YYREEE (reference sequence). CDR3 loop: CASSSAAGANVLTF. The CDR3 nucleotides are TGTGCCAGCAGCTCGGCGGCCGGGGCCAACGTCCTGACTTTC.

V usage is TRBV11-2 and J usage is TRBJ2-5, with D hard to call. The V and J ends lost 5 bases and 5 bases respectively, with 6 bases between them. The CDR3 loop spans 11 amino acids. The V gene's germline CDR1 is SGHAT and CDR2 FQNNGV. As DNA, the CDR3 is TGTGCCAGCAGCCGCAGGGAGACCCAGTACTTC. As protein: CASSRRETQYF.

This clone was recorded only once. This chain uses TRBV4-3 with TRBJ1-5; D gene uncertain. Trimming cost V 0 bases and J 9 bases, with 9 bases left between them. The length of the CDR3 is 13 residues. The germline V gene has CDR1 LGHNA and CDR2 YSLEER. The DNA for the CDR3 is TGCGCCAGCAGCCAAGAAGTCGGAAGGCCCCAGCATTTT. Its translation: CASSQEVGRPQHF.

The rearrangement uses TRBV4-1 and TRBJ2-2, with a possible D match to TRBD1 (5 bases). The V end lost 3 bases, the J end lost 4 bases, and 9 bases lay between the germline ends. Germline CDR1 reads MGHRA; CDR2 reads YSYEKL. This CDR3 has 14 amino acids. CDR3 amino acids: CASSHGRVTGELFF. CDR3 nucleotides: TGCGCCAGCAGCCATGGCAGGGTCACCGGGGAGCTGTTTTTT.

The chain combines TRBV6-1 with TRBJ1-1; unclear D gene. Trimming left V 2 bases short and J 4 bases short, with 11 bases between. The length of the CDR3 is 14 residues. CDR1 and CDR2 from the germline V gene are MNHNS and SASEGT. CDR3 loop: CASSEKGMVTEAFF. CDR3 nucleotides: TGTGCCAGCAGTGAAAAGGGAATGGTCACTGAAGCTTTCTTT.

This chain joins TRBV18 and TRBJ1-3, with D tentatively TRBD1 (6 bases). The CDR3 is 16 amino acids. Germline CDR1 KGHSH, CDR2 LQKENI. Trimming cost V 2 bases and J 0 bases, with 11 bases left between them. This chain's CDR3 is CASSPGQFDSGNTIYF. The CDR3 coding sequence is TGTGCCAGCTCACCAGGACAGTTCGACTCTGGAAACACCATATATTTT.

V and J are TRBV6-5 and TRBJ1-2; D unresolved. Trimming stripped 6 bases from V and 2 bases from J, with 13 bases between. CDR1 is MNHEY and CDR2 is SVGAGI in the germline V gene. The CDR3 is made up of 14 amino acids. The CDR3 DNA reads TGTGCCAGCAGGAAAGGACGGCTAAACTATGGCTACACCTTC. It specifies CASRKGRLNYGYTF.

This sequence joins TRBV7-2 and TRBJ2-1; D gene uncertain. Trimming removed 8 bases at V and 0 bases at J, with 11 bases between. In germline, CDR1 is SGHTA, CDR2 FQGNSA. This CDR3 comprises 14 residues. CDR3 residues: CASGQAASYNEQFF. CDR3 bases: TGTGCCAGCGGCCAAGCCGCCTCCTACAATGAGCAGTTCTTC.

This sequence joins TRBV6-5 and TRBJ1-4; the match to TRBD1 covers 7 bases. This CDR3 contains 14 residues. V lost 6 bases and J lost 2; bases outside the gene matches: 3. From germline, CDR1 is MNHEY and CDR2 SVGAGI. CDR3 DNA sequence: TGTGCCAGCAGAACACAGGGGACTAATGAAAAACTGTTTTTT. Its translation: CASRTQGTNEKLFF.

This clone was counted between two and nine times. J is TRBJ2-7 and V is TRBV2; D gene unclear. The CDR3 is 12 residues long. Germline CDR1 SNHLY, CDR2 FYNNEI. Between the trimmed V and J ends, which lost 6 bases and 2 bases, there was a span of 8 bases. The CDR3 is CASSLVPYEQYF. CDR3 coding DNA: TGTGCCAGCAGCCTAGTTCCCTACGAGCAGTACTTC.

The genes are TRBV2 and TRBJ2-1; perhaps TRBD2 as D (6 bases). The CDR3 is made up of 14 amino acids. Per the germline V gene, CDR1 is SNHLY and CDR2 is FYNNEI. V dropped 11 bases and J dropped 6 bases, with 20 bases sitting between them. DNA for the CDR3: TGTGCCTCCTGGGGACTCCCGGTGGGCAATGAGCAGTTCTTC. This codes for CASWGLPVGNEQFF.

This clone has just a few counts. The chain combines TRBV9 with TRBJ2-2; 9 bases line up with TRBD1. Germline CDR1 and CDR2: SGDLS and YYNGEE. V dropped 2 bases and J dropped 3; count of bases not matched to a gene: 5. The CDR3 has 16 amino acids. Here the CDR3 reads CASSVRGDRDTGELFF. CDR3 DNA: TGTGCCAGCAGCGTGAGAGGGGACAGGGACACCGGGGAGCTGTTTTTT.

The genes are TRBV11-1 and TRBJ1-3, with no clear D. This CDR3 region has 15 residues. Germline V gives CDR1 SGHAT, CDR2 FQDESV (reference sequence). With 5 bases removed from V and 0 bases from J, the gap between germline ends came to 11 bases. Here the CDR3 reads CASSLRGFSGNTIYF. CDR3 sequence (DNA): TGTGCCAGCAGCCTCAGAGGCTTCTCTGGAAACACCATATATTTT.

CDR3 residues: CASRGLAGGPTYNEQFF. The CDR3 DNA follows: TGTGCCAGCAGGGGCCTAGCGGGGGGGCCCACCTACAATGAGCAGTTCTTC. The chain carries TRBV7-2 and TRBJ2-1; 12 nucleotides match TRBD2. The CDR3 has 17 residues. The V and J ends lost 6 bases and 2 bases, in that order; junction bases with no gene match: 8. Per germline, CDR1 SGHTA and CDR2 FQGNSA.

This chain uses TRBV7-8 with TRBJ2-2; TRBD2 agrees at 13 bases. This CDR3 spans 16 amino acids. CDR1 is SGHVS, CDR2 FQNEAQ, per germline. The V gene end was trimmed by 3 bases and the J gene end by 8 bases; junction bases not matched to a gene: 6. CDR3 sequence (DNA): TGTGCCAGCAGCTTGGGACTAGCGGGAATTTCGGGGGAGCTGTTTTTT. Encoded protein: CASSLGLAGISGELFF.

This clone has a handful of counts. The CDR3 spells CASKGTSGGYTF. As DNA, the CDR3 is TGTGCCAGTAAGGGAACTTCCGGGGGCTACACCTTC. The chain employs TRBV19 and TRBJ1-2; D unresolved. CDR3 size: 12 residues. CDR1 is LNHDA and CDR2 is SQIVND in the germline V gene (reference sequence). V shed 7 bases and J shed 8 bases, with 14 bases lying between them.

The rearrangement uses TRBV7-2 and TRBJ1-3, with D unclear. Germline V CDR1 and CDR2: SGHTA, FQGNSA. The germline V and J ends were trimmed by 3 bases and 1 base, with 10 bases remaining between them. This CDR3 has 15 residues. The CDR3 region is CASSLSGNSGNTIYF. CDR3 nucleotides: TGTGCCAGCAGCTTGTCGGGGAATTCTGGAAACACCATATATTTT.

This clone came up a few times. This chain joins TRBV30 and TRBJ1-2; unclear D gene. The CDR3 is 12 residues long. V lost 7 bases, J lost 4 bases, and 13 bases lay in between. Germline V gene lookup returns CDR1 GTSNPN and CDR2 SVGIG (reference sequence). The CDR3 is CASPRQAYGYTF. CDR3 nucleotide sequence: TGTGCCTCCCCGCGACAAGCCTATGGCTACACCTTC.

The chain carries TRBV27 and TRBJ2-7, with D tentatively TRBD2 (6 bases). Germline CDR1 MNHEY, CDR2 SMNVEV (reference sequence). The CDR3 consists of 18 residues. The V end lost 7 bases, the J end lost 4 bases, and 29 bases lay between the germline ends. The CDR3 loop reads CASNTRLPGWGVTYEQYF. The CDR3 nucleotides read TGTGCCAGCAATACCCGCCTTCCCGGTTGGGGGGTAACATACGAGCAGTACTTC.

This chain joins TRBV6-5 and TRBJ2-2; tentatively, D is TRBD1 (5 bases). The CDR3 contains 15 residues. Germline V CDR1 and CDR2: MNHEY, SVGAGI. V was trimmed by 7 bases and J by 5 bases, leaving 17 bases between them. The CDR3 DNA sequence: TGTGCCAGCACCGTAGCAGGGCCAGGGACCGGGGAGCTGTTTTTT. This encodes CASTVAGPGTGELFF.

The chain uses TRBV6-5 and TRBJ1-3; unclear D gene. With 6 bases removed from V and 4 bases from J, the gap between germline ends came to 10 bases. Germline lookup yields CDR1 MNHEY and CDR2 SVGAGI. The CDR3 spans 13 residues. The CDR3 region has the DNA TGTGCCAGCAGAGACCTATTGGGAAACACCATATATTTT. Translated: CASRDLLGNTIYF.

This rearrangement joins TRBV5-4 to TRBJ1-1; D gene uncertain. This CDR3 is built from 13 residues. V was pared by 4 bases and J by 10 bases, with 17 bases between. Germline CDR1 and CDR2: SGHNT and YYREEE (reference sequence). CDR3 DNA: TGTGCCAGCAGCCAAGGAGGGCAGGTGAGAGCTTTCTTT. Translated: CASSQGGQVRAFF.

The chain combines TRBV2 with TRBJ2-5; D remains unclear. Trimming cost V 8 bases and J 0 bases, with 13 bases left between them. The CDR3 covers 14 residues. CDR1 is SNHLY and CDR2 is FYNNEI in the germline V gene. CDR3 residues: CASAETEYQETQYF. The DNA for the CDR3 is TGTGCCAGCGCCGAGACCGAGTACCAAGAGACCCAGTACTTC.

This rearrangement joins TRBV7-2 to TRBJ1-1, with a weak D call TRBD1 (6 bases). The V end was cut by 0 bases, the J end by 1 base, with 9 bases between. Germline CDR1 SGHTA, CDR2 FQGNSA. This CDR3 has 15 amino acids. The CDR3 region is CASSLARRGNTEAFF. In DNA form, the CDR3 reads TGTGCCAGCAGCTTAGCGCGCAGGGGGAACACTGAAGCTTTCTTT. Variable domain in full (rest from reference TRBV7-2 and TRBJ1-1): GAGVSQSPSNKVTEKGKDVELRCDPISGHTALYWYRQSLGQGLEFLIYFQGNSAPDKSGLPSDRFSAERTGGSVSTLTIQRTQQEDSAVYLCASSLARRGNTEAFFGQGTRLTVV.

This rearrangement joins TRBV30 to TRBJ1-3, with D possibly being TRBD1 (5 bases). Germline V CDR1 and CDR2: GTSNPN, SVGIG (reference sequence). Trimming shortened V by 7 bases and J by 0 bases, and 7 bases separated the two germline ends. The CDR3 sequence is 12 residues long. The CDR3 loop reads CASGASGNTIYF. The CDR3 bases are TGTGCCTCCGGGGCCTCTGGAAACACCATATATTTT. Looking up the rest from reference TRBV30 and TRBJ1-3 gives the full variable domain: SQTIHQWPATLVQPVGSPLSLECTVEGTSNPNLYWYRQAAGRGLQLLFYSVGIGQISSEVPQNLSASRPQDRQFILSSKKLLLSDSGFYLCASGASGNTIYFGEGSWLTVV.